This is a list of T cell receptor beta chains from one sample in a study of blood T cell repertoires in COVID-19. Produced via immunoSEQ multiplex PCR; TCRdb's table is partial and in-frame only. The sample consists of about 100,000 clones, about 84% of them appearing once. The specimen sequenced was peripheral blood. These TCRs come from a human donor in a cohort sampled during active COVID-19. CDR3s include the opening cysteine and the closing phenylalanine or tryptophan. The D gene is left open where the match is weak. Not all rows give a size; the values are once, few, many and, for expanded clones, a class.

>-|-|TRBJ1-2|TRBV6-5|12
TGTGCCAGCAGTTACCAGGGTGGTGGCTACACCTTC
CASSYQGGGYTF
>-|once|TRBJ2-2|TRBV4-1|14
TGCGCCAGCAGCCAACCTTTACGGACCGGGGAGCTGTTTTTT
CASSQPLRTGELFF
>TRBD2|-|TRBJ2-1|TRBV3-1/TRBV3-2|18
TGTGCCAGCAGCCAAAGGGCCCTAGCGGCTTCCCAGGGTAATGAGCAGTTCTTC
CASSQRALAASQGNEQFF
>TRBD1|-|TRBJ2-1|TRBV9|16
TGTGCCAGCAGTAAAACCGGGACAGGGGGCTTTGATGAGCAGTTCTTC
CASSKTGTGGFDEQFF
>TRBD2|-|TRBJ2-1|TRBV30|15
TGTGCCTGGAGTCGAAGCGGGAGGGCCCGGGATGAGCAGTTCTTC
CAWSRSGRARDEQFF
>-|-|TRBJ1-2|TRBV21-1|15
TGTGCCAGCAGCCAGACGACAGGGGGAGTCTATGGCTACACCTTC
CASSQTTGGVYGYTF
>TRBD1|-|TRBJ2-1|TRBV29-1|14
TGCAGCGTGGACAGGGATCAGGCATACAATGAGCAGTTCTTC
CSVDRDQAYNEQFF
>-|-|TRBJ1-4|TRBV27|16
TGTGCCAGCATCATGTACCCGCGACACTGGAATGAAAAACTGTTTTTT
CASIMYPRHWNEKLFF
>-|-|TRBJ2-1|TRBV9|15
TGTGCCAGCAGCGTAACCGGGGGGCCCTGGAATGAGCAGTTCTTC
CASSVTGGPWNEQFF
>-|-|TRBJ1-1|TRBV12-3/TRBV12-4|11
TGTGCCAGCAGTTTAAAATACGAGCTTTTCTTT
CASSLKYELFF
>TRBD1|-|TRBJ2-7|TRBV19|15
TGTGCCAGTAGTATAGGGGGACAGGGTTCCTACGAGCAGTACTTC
CASSIGGQGSYEQYF
>TRBD1|-|TRBJ2-1|TRBV15|15
TGTGCCACCAGCAACCTAGACAGGGAAGCTGATGAGCAGTTCTTC
CATSNLDREADEQFF
>TRBD2|-|TRBJ2-3|TRBV27|14
TGTGCCAGCAGTTTGGGGAGGGGCACAGATACGCAGTATTTT
CASSLGRGTDTQYF
>-|-|TRBJ2-7|TRBV2|14
TGTGCCAGCAGTGTGCAGGGAAGGGGCTACGAGCAGTACTTC
CASSVQGRGYEQYF
>-|-|TRBJ2-5|TRBV5-4|14
TGTGCCAGCAGCTTACAACTATCCCAAGAGACCCAGTACTTC
CASSLQLSQETQYF
>-|-|TRBJ2-7|TRBV5-6|14
TGTGCCAGCAGCTTGATGGGACAAACCTACGAGCAGTACTTC
CASSLMGQTYEQYF
>TRBD2|-|TRBJ2-1|TRBV7-6|15
TGTGCCAGCAGCCCCCGGGGCGGCGGGAGGAATGAGCAGTTCTTC
CASSPRGGGRNEQFF